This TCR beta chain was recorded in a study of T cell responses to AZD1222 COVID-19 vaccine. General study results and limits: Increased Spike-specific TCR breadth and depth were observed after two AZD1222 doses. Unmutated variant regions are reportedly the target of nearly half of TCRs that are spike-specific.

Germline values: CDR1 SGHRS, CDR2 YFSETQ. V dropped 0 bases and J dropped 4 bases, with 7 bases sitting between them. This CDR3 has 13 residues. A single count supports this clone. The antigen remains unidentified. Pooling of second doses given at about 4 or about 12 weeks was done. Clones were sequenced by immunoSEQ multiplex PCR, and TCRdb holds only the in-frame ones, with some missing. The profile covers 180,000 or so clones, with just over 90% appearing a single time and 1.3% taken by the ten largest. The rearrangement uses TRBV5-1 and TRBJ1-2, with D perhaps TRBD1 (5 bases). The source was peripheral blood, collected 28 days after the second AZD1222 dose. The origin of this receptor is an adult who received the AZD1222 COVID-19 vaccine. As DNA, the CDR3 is TGCGCCAGCAGCTTGGCGGGGACCTATGGCTACACCTTC. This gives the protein CASSLAGTYGYTF.